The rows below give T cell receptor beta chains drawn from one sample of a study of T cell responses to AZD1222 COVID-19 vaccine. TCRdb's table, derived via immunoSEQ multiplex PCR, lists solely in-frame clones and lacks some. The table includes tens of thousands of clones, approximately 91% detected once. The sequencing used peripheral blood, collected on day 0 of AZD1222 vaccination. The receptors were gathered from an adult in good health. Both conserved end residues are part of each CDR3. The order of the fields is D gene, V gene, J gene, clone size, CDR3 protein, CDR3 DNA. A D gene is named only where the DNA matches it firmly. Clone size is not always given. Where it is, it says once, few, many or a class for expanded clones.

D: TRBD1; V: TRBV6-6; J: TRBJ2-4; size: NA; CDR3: CASSDRGQSKNIQYF; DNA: TGTGCCAGCAGTGACAGGGGGCAGTCCAAAAACATTCAGTACTTC
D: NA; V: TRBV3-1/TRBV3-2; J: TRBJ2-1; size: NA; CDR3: CASSQPQAGNNEQFF; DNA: TGTGCCAGCAGCCAACCCCAAGCAGGGAACAATGAGCAGTTCTTC
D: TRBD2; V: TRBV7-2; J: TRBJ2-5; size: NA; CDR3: CASSLLGRGQETQYF; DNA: TGTGCCAGCAGCTTACTGGGGAGGGGACAAGAGACCCAGTACTTC
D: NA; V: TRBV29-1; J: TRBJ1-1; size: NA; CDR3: CSVSSTDAGVVFF; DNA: TGCAGCGTTTCATCGACAGACGCAGGTGTTGTTTTCTTT
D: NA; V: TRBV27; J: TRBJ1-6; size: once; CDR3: CASSALQWGLSFNSPLHF; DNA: TGTGCCAGCAGTGCCCTTCAGTGGGGCCTCTCATTCAATTCACCCCTCCACTTT
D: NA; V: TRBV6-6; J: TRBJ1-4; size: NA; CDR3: CASSSEKANEKLFF; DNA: TGTGCCAGCAGTTCCGAGAAGGCTAATGAAAAACTGTTTTTT
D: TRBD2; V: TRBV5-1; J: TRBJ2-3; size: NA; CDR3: CASSLVAGVSTDTQYF; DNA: TGCGCCAGCAGCCTGGTAGCGGGAGTCAGCACAGATACGCAGTATTTT
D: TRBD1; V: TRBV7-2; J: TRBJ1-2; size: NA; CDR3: CASSPGQVYGYTF; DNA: TGTGCCAGCAGTCCCGGACAGGTCTATGGCTACACCTTC
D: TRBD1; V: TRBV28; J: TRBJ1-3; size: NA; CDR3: CASSLGQGAWSGNTIYF; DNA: TGTGCCAGCAGTTTAGGACAGGGGGCTTGGTCTGGAAACACCATATATTTT
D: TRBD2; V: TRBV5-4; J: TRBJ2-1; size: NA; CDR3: CASSRTSNEQFF; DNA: TGTGCCAGCAGCAGGACTAGCAATGAGCAGTTCTTC
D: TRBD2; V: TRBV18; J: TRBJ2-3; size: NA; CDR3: CASSPKKLAGADTQYF; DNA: TGTGCCAGCTCACCTAAAAAGCTAGCGGGAGCAGATACGCAGTATTTT
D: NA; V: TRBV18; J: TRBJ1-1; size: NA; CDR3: CASSPKERRNTEAFF; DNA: TGTGCCAGCTCACCAAAGGAACGAAGGAACACTGAAGCTTTCTTT
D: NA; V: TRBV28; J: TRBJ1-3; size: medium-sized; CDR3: CASSKQGFGNTIYF; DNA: TGTGCCAGCAGTAAACAGGGCTTTGGAAACACCATATATTTT
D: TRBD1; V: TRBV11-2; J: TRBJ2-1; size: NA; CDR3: CASSPRQGANEQFF; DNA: TGTGCCAGCAGCCCCCGACAGGGGGCCAATGAGCAGTTCTTC
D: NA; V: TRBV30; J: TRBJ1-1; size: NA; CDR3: CAWSVLGGTEAFF; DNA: TGTGCCTGGAGTGTACTGGGGGGAACTGAAGCTTTCTTT
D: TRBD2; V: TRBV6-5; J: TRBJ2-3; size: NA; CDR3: CASRGTSGSPQYF; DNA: TGTGCCAGCAGGGGGACTAGCGGGAGTCCGCAGTATTTT
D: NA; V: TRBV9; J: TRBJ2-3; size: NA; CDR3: CASSVALSTDTQYF; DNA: TGTGCCAGCAGCGTAGCGCTAAGCACAGATACGCAGTATTTT
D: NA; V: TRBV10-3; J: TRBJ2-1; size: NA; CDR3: CAISSVSSYNEQFF; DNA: TGTGCCATCTCTAGCGTCAGCTCCTACAATGAGCAGTTCTTC
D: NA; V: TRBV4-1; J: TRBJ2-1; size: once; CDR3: CASSQEPGISYNEQFF; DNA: TGCGCCAGCAGCCAAGAACCGGGAATCTCCTACAATGAGCAGTTCTTC
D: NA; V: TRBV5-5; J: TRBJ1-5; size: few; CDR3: CASSQYLLDSQPQHF; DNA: TGTGCCAGCAGCCAATACCTTTTGGACAGCCAGCCCCAGCATTTT
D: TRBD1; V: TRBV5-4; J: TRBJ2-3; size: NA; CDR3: CASSDGQGSTDTQYF; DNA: TGTGCCAGCAGCGACGGACAGGGGAGCACAGATACGCAGTATTTT
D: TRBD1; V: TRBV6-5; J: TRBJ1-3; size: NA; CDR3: CARGDREYSGNTIYF; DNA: TGTGCCAGGGGGGACAGAGAATACTCTGGAAACACCATATATTTT
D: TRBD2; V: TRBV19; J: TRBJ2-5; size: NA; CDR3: CASSIGLAGGPRQETQYF; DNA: TGTGCCAGTAGTATTGGGCTAGCGGGAGGGCCTCGACAAGAGACCCAGTACTTC